This TCR beta chain was recovered during a study of shared clonotypes between healthy human individuals. This table comes from immunoSEQ multiplex PCR, and its TCRdb copy is limited to in-frame clones, with some not included. In the table there are millions of clones, around 94% of which are singletons. What was sequenced was naive CD4+ T cells sorted from blood. The subset was: CD45RA+ positively selected. The receptor was derived from a man between 18 and 29 years old in good health.

The CDR3 coding sequence is TGTGCCAGCATTCCTAGGGACCTAAAAAACATTCAGTACTTC. Its translation: CASIPRDLKNIQYF. The J gene is TRBJ2-4, the V gene TRBV6-1; the D call may be TRBD1 or TRBD2 (5 bases each). Germline CDR1 is MNHNS and CDR2 is SASEGT. This CDR3 is 14 amino acids long. The V end was cut by 7 bases, the J end by 4 bases, with 14 bases between.